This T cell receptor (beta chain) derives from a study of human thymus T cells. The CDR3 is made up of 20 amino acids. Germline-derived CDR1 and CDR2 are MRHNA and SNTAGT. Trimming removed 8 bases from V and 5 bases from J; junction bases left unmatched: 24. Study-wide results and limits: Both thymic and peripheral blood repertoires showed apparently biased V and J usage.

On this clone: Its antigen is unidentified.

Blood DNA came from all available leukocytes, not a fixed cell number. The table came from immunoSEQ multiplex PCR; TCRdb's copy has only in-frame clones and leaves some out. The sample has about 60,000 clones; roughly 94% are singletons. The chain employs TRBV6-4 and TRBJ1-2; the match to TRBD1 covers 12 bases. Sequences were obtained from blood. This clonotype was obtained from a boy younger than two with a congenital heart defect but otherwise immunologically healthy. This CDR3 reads CASGGQGAKYSQERMYGYTF. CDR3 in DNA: TGTGCCAGCGGGGGACAGGGGGCGAAGTATAGTCAAGAAAGAATGTATGGCTACACCTTC.